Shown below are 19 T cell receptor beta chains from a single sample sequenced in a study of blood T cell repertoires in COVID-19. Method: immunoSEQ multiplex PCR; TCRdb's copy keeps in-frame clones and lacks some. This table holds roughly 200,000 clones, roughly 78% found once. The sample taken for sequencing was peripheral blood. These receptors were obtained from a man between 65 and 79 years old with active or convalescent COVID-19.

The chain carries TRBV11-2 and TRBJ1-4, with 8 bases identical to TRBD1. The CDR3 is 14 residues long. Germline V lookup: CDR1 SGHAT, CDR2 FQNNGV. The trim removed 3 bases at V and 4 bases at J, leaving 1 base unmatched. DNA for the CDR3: TGTGCCAGCAGCTTGGGACAGGTTAATGAAAAACTGTTTTTT. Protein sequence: CASSLGQVNEKLFF.

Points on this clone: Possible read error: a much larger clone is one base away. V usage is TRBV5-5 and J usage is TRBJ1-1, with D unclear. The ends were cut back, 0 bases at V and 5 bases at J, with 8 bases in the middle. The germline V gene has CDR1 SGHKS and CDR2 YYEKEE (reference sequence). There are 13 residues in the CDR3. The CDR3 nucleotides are TGTGCCAGCAGCTTGGAGGGAGAAACTGAAGCTTTCTTT. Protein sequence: CASSLEGETEAFF. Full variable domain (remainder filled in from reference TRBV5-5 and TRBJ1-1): DAGVTQSPTHLIKTRGQQVTLRCSPISGHKSVSWYQQVLGQGPQFIFQYYEKEERGRGNFPDRFSARQFPNYSSELNVNALLLGDSALYLCASSLEGETEAFFGQGTRLTVV.

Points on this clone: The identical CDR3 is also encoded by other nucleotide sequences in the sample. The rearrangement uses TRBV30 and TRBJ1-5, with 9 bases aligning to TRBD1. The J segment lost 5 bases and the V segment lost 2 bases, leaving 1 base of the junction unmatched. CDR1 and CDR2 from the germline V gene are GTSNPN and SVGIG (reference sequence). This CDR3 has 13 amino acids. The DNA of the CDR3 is TGTGCCTGGAGTCGGACAGGGGATCAGCCCCAGCATTTT. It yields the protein CAWSRTGDQPQHF.

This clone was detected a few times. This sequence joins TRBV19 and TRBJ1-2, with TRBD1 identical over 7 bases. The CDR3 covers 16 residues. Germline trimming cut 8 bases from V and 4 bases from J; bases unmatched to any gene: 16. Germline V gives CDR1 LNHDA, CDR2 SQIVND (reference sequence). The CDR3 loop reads CASGGGTAEAGYGYTF. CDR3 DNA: TGTGCCAGTGGAGGCGGGACAGCTGAGGCTGGCTATGGCTACACCTTC. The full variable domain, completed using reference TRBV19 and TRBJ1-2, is DGGITQSPKYLFRKEGQNVTLSCEQNLNHDAMYWYRQDPGQGLRLIYYSQIVNDFQKGDIAEGYSVSREKKESFPLTVTSAQKNPTAFYLCASGGGTAEAGYGYTFGSGTRLTVV.

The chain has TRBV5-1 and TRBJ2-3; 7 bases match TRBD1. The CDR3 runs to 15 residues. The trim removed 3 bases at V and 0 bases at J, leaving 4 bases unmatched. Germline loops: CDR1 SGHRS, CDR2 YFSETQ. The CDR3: CASSSGQPSTDTQYF. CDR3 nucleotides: TGCGCCAGCAGCTCGGGACAGCCGAGCACAGATACGCAGTATTTT.

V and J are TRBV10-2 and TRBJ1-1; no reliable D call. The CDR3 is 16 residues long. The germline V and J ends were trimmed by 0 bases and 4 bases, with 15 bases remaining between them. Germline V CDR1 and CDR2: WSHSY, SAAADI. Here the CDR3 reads CASSESGIGGLTEAFF. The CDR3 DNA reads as TGCGCCAGCAGTGAGTCAGGGATAGGAGGGCTCACTGAAGCTTTCTTT.

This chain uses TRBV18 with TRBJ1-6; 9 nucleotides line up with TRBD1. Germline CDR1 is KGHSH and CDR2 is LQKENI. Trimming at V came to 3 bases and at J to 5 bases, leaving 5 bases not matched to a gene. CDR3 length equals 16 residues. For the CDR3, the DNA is TGTGCCAGCTCACCGGGACAGGGAGGGGATAATTCACCCCTCCACTTT. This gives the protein CASSPGQGGDNSPLHF.

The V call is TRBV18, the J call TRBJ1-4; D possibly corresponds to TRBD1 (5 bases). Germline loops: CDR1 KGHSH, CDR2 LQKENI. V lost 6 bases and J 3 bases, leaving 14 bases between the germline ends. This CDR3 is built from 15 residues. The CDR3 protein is CASSSQGVANEKLFF. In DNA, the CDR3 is TGTGCCAGCTCGAGCCAAGGGGTCGCTAATGAAAAACTGTTTTTT.

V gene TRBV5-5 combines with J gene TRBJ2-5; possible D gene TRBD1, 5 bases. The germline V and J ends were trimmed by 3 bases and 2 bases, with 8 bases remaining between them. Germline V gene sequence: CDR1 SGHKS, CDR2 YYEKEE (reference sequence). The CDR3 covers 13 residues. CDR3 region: CASSSGQQETQYF. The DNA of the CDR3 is TGTGCCAGCAGCTCTGGACAACAAGAGACCCAGTACTTC.

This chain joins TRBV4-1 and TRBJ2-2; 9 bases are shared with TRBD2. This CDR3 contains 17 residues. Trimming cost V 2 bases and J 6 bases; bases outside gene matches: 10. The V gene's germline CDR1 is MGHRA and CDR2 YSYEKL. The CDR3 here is CASSQQSSGSRPGELFF. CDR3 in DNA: TGCGCCAGCAGCCAACAGAGTAGCGGGAGTCGGCCCGGGGAGCTGTTTTTT.

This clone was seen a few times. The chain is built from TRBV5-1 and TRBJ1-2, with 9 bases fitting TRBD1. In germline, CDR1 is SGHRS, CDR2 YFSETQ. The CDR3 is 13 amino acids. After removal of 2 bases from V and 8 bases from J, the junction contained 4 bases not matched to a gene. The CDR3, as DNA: TGCGCCAGCAGCTTCGGGACAGGGAACGGCTACACCTTC. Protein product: CASSFGTGNGYTF.

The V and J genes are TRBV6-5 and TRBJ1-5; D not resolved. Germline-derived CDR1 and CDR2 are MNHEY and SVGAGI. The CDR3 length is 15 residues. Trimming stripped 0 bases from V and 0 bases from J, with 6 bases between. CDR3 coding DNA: TGTGCCAGCAGTTACTCTCCAAATAGCAATCAGCCCCAGCATTTT. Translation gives CASSYSPNSNQPQHF.

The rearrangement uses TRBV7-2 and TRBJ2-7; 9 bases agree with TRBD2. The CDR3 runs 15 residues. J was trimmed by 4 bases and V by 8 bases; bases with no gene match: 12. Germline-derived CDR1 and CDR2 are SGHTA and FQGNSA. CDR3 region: CASSTPSGGPYEQYF. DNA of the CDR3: TGTGCCAGCTCAACCCCCAGCGGGGGGCCGTACGAGCAGTACTTC.

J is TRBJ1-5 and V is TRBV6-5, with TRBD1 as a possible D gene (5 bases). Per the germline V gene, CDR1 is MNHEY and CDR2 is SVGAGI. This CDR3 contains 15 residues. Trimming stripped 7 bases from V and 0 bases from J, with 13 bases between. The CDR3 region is CASKTQTVSNQPQHF. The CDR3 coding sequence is TGTGCCAGCAAGACGCAGACAGTTAGCAATCAGCCCCAGCATTTT.

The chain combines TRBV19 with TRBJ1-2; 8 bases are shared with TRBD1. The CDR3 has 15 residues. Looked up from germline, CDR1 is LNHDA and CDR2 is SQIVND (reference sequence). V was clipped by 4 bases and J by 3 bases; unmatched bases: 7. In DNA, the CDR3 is TGTGCCAGTAGTAAGGACAGGGAAGGAGACTATGGCTACACCTTC. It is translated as CASSKDREGDYGYTF.

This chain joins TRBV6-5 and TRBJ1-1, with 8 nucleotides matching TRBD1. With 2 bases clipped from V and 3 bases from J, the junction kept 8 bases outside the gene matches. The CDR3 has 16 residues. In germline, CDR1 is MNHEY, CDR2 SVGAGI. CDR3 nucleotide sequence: TGTGCCAGCAGTTACGGGTGGCAGGGGGCGCACACTGAAGCTTTCTTT. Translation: CASSYGWQGAHTEAFF.

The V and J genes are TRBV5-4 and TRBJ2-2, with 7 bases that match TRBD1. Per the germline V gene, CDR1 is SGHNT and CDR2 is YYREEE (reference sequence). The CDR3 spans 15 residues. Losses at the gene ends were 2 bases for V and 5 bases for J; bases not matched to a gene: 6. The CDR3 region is CASSLNRGPTGELFF. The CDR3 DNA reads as TGTGCCAGCAGCTTAAACAGGGGCCCAACCGGGGAGCTGTTTTTT.

In nucleotides, the CDR3 is TGTGCCAGTTTACAGGGGGATTCCTTAAAGCAGTTCTTC. Translation gives CASLQGDSLKQFF. The rearrangement joins TRBV19 to TRBJ2-1; 8 bases align to TRBD1. The CDR3 sequence is 13 residues long. Germline values: CDR1 LNHDA, CDR2 SQIVND (reference sequence). V lost 8 bases, J lost 11 bases, and 11 bases stayed unmatched.

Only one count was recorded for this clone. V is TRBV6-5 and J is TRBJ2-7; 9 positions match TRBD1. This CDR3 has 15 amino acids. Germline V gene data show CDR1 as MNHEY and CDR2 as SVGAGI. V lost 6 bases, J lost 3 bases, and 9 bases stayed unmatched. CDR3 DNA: TGTGCCAGCAGCCGAGGGACAGGGCATGGCTACGAGCAGTACTTC. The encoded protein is CASSRGTGHGYEQYF.